The T cell receptor beta chain described here comes from a study of cytomegalovirus exposure and HLA in healthy donors. Trimming stripped 3 bases from V and 11 bases from J, with 13 bases between. CDR1 and CDR2 (germline): MNHEY, SVGAGI. The CDR3 sequence is 12 residues long. PCR involved 60 Vbeta and 13 Jbeta primers. Clones were sequenced by immunoSEQ multiplex PCR, and TCRdb holds only the in-frame ones, with some missing. The sample lists 120,000 to 150,000 clones, roughly 86% occurring once. Input material: PBMCs. The gene calls are TRBV6-5 and TRBJ1-1; D is uncertain. This receptor was obtained from a young man in good health and CMV-seropositive. CDR3 in DNA: TGTGCCAGCAGTTATAGTGGGAGGGTTGCTTTCTTT. This sequence encodes CASSYSGRVAFF.